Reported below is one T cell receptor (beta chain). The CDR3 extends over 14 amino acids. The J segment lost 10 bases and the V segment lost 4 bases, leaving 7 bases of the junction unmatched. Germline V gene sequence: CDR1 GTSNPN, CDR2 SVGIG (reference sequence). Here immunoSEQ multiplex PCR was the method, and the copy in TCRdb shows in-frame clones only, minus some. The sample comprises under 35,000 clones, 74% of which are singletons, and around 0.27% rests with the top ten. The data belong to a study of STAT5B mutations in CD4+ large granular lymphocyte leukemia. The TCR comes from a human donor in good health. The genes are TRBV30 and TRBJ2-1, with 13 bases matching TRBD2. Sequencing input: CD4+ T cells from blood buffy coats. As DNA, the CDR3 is TGTGCCTGGAATACCGGGACTAGCGGGGAGGAGCAGTTCTTC. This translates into CAWNTGTSGEEQFF. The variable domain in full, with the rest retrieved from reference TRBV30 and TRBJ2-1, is SQTIHQWPATLVQPVGSPLSLECTVEGTSNPNLYWYRQAAGRGLQLLFYSVGIGQISSEVPQNLSASRPQDRQFILSSKKLLLSDSGFYLCAWNTGTSGEEQFFGPGTRLTVL.